What follows are 26 T cell receptor beta chains derived from one specimen sequenced in a study of blood T cells in healthy people across ages. PCR was performed a second time for about 6 to 12 cycles using a sample-barcoded 5' primer and a J-beta primer mix. Via MiXCR, TCRdb re-called the 5' RACE reads, giving one row per CDR3 protein. The table records some 860,000 distinct CDR3 sequences, about 56% of them present only once. The specimen sequenced was blood. The receptors come from a man aged 35 to 55 in good health.

This clonotype was detected once. The chain has TRBV5-6 and TRBJ2-1, with 8 bases aligning to TRBD2. The DNA end is a closer match to TRBJ2-7, so the J assignment may be wrong. CDR1 SGHDT and CDR2 YYEEEE come from the germline V gene. This CDR3 contains 15 residues. The CDR3 loop is CASSSLAGSYNEQYF. CDR3 nucleotide sequence: TGTGCCAGCAGTTCCCTAGCGGGTTCCTACAATGAGCAGTACTTC.

V is TRBV27 and J is TRBJ2-3; D uncertain. Trimming pared 0 bases from V and 8 bases from J, leaving 12 bases between. Germline lookup yields CDR1 MNHEY and CDR2 SMNVEV (reference sequence). This CDR3 is 14 amino acids long. CDR3 amino acids: CASSLSFPGGTQYF. The CDR3 DNA is TGTGCCAGCAGTTTATCTTTCCCGGGTGGTACGCAGTATTTT.

This chain's CDR3 is CASSQGGDWSEQYF. The CDR3 DNA reads TGCGCCAGCAGCCAAGGAGGGGACTGGAGCGAACAGTACTTC. V usage is TRBV4-3 and J usage is TRBJ2-7; D may be TRBD2 (6 bases). Germline V gene data show CDR1 as LGHNA and CDR2 as YSLEER. V lost 1 base to trimming and J lost 10 bases, with 17 bases between them. This CDR3 is 14 amino acids long.

This clonotype was found a few times. The genes are TRBV6-1 and TRBJ2-3; no clear D. CDR1 is MNHNS, CDR2 SASEGT, per germline. Between the trimmed V and J ends, which lost 5 bases and 5 bases, there was a span of 8 bases. The CDR3 loop spans 12 amino acids. In DNA, the CDR3 is TGTGCCAGCAGTCCCTACGGAGATACGCAGTATTTT. The encoded protein is CASSPYGDTQYF.

CDR3 sequence reads: CASSYSRIYNEQYF. The CDR3 DNA follows: TGTGCCAGCAGTTACTCGAGGATCTACAATGAGCAGTACTTC. The chain couples TRBV6-6 to TRBJ2-1, with D unclear. The DNA end is more similar to TRBJ2-7, so the J call may be wrong. The CDR3 loop spans 14 amino acids. Germline CDR1 and CDR2: MNHNY and SVGAGI (reference sequence).

The chain employs TRBV16 and TRBJ1-6; perhaps TRBD1 as D (5 bases). This CDR3 has 12 residues. V lost 4 bases to trimming and J lost 15 bases, with 13 bases between them. CDR1 is KGHSY, CDR2 FQNENV, per germline. Here the CDR3 reads CASSPQGGRLHF. For the CDR3, the DNA is TGTGCCAGCAGCCCCCAGGGAGGACGCCTCCACTTT.

This chain joins TRBV15 and TRBJ2-4; the D gene is possibly TRBD2 (6 bases). The CDR3 has 14 amino acids. V was shortened by 9 bases and J by 2 bases, with 14 bases between the two germline ends. Germline V gives CDR1 LNHNV, CDR2 YYDKDF (reference sequence). The CDR3 is CATQARGTKNIQYF. CDR3 bases: TGTGCCACTCAGGCACGGGGGACCAAAAACATTCAGTACTTC. Filled out from reference TRBV15 and TRBJ2-4, the complete variable domain reads DAMVIQNPRYQVTQFGKPVTLSCSQTLNHNVMYWYQQKSSQAPKLLFHYYDKDFNNEADTPDNFQSRRPNTSFCFLDIRSPGLGDTAMYLCATQARGTKNIQYFGAGTRLSVL.

There are a few counts of this clonotype. V is TRBV12-3 or TRBV12-4 and J is TRBJ1-5; 11 nucleotides match TRBD1. This CDR3 has 18 amino acids. V shed 7 bases and J 0 bases; nucleotides not matched to a gene: 11. The CDR3: CASKGGQGGRYSNQPQHF. CDR3 nucleotides: TGTGCCAGCAAAGGGGGACAGGGGGGACGATATAGCAATCAGCCCCAGCATTTT.

This rearrangement joins TRBV7-2 to TRBJ2-5; D unresolved. Trimming cost V 5 bases and J 4 bases, with 11 bases left between them. CDR1 and CDR2 (germline): SGHTA, FQGNSA. This CDR3 contains 13 residues. CDR3 DNA sequence: TGTGCCAGCAGCCAATCGGGTCTAGAGACCCAGTACTTC. This sequence encodes CASSQSGLETQYF. The full variable domain, rest sourced from reference TRBV7-2 and TRBJ2-5, is GAGVSQSPSNKVTEKGKDVELRCDPISGHTALYWYRQSLGQGLEFLIYFQGNSAPDKSGLPSDRFSAERTGGSVSTLTIQRTQQEDSAVYLCASSQSGLETQYFGPGTRLLVL.

This clonotype came up once. The chain links TRBV27 to TRBJ1-1; D is ambiguous. Trimming took 10 bases from V and 1 from J, leaving 16 bases between them. This CDR3 comprises 14 residues. Per germline, CDR1 MNHEY and CDR2 SMNVEV (reference sequence). The CDR3 sequence: CATLSLRENTEAFF. CDR3 DNA: TGTGCCACCCTTTCCCTGAGGGAGAACACTGAAGCTTTCTTT.

This chain links TRBV19 with TRBJ1-1; D ambiguous. Germline V gives CDR1 LNHDA, CDR2 SQIVND (reference sequence). Trimming took 9 bases from V and 8 from J, leaving 10 bases between them. The CDR3 contains 10 residues. The CDR3 region is CARKSKEAFF. In DNA, the CDR3 is TGTGCCAGAAAGTCGAAAGAAGCTTTCTTT.

The chain uses TRBV12-3 or TRBV12-4 and TRBJ2-1, with TRBD2 matching over 8 bases. The CDR3 contains 15 residues. Germline trimming cut 7 bases from V and 3 bases from J; bases unmatched to any gene: 8. CDR3 sequence reads: CASTSRREDYNEQFF. The CDR3 DNA is TGTGCCAGCACTTCTCGGCGGGAGGACTACAATGAGCAGTTCTTC.

The V call is TRBV6-5, the J call TRBJ1-2; 7 bases match TRBD1. This CDR3 is 16 amino acids long. CDR1 is MNHEY and CDR2 is SVGAGI in the germline V gene. After removal of 0 bases from V and 6 bases from J, the junction contained 10 bases not matched to a gene. CDR3 sequence (DNA): TGTGCCAGCAGTTACTCTTGGTCCCAGGGGGGGGATGGCTACACCTTC. Its protein is CASSYSWSQGGDGYTF.

The chain recombines TRBV25-1 with TRBJ1-2, with D maybe TRBD1 (5 bases). Germline V CDR1 and CDR2: MGHDK, SYGVNS. This CDR3 has 15 amino acids. V was cut by 1 base and J by 6 bases, with 15 bases left in between. CDR3 sequence: CASSEFGGPRDGYTF. CDR3 bases: TGTGCCAGCAGTGAATTTGGGGGTCCCAGGGATGGCTACACCTTC.

This clonotype was observed a handful of times. This sequence joins TRBV15 and TRBJ2-5, with 14 bases matching TRBD2. The V gene end was trimmed by 2 bases and the J gene end by 4 bases; junction bases not matched to a gene: 6. The CDR3 contains 17 residues. The germline V gene has CDR1 LNHNV and CDR2 YYDKDF (reference sequence). CDR3 nucleotide sequence: TGTGCCACCAGCAGAATCAGCGGACTAGCGGGGGGAGAGACCCAGTACTTC. Translating gives CATSRISGLAGGETQYF.

This chain uses TRBV27 with TRBJ1-2; D ambiguous. The CDR3 has 14 amino acids. V lost 6 bases and J lost 0, with 11 bases in between. CDR1 and CDR2 (germline): MNHEY, SMNVEV (reference sequence). The CDR3 protein is CASRRADTNYGYTF. The CDR3 DNA follows: TGTGCCAGCAGAAGGGCGGATACTAACTATGGCTACACCTTC.

In this sample, this clonotype turned up once. The chain has TRBV7-2 and TRBJ1-2, with 7 bases aligning to TRBD1. The CDR3 length is 15 residues. The J segment lost 1 base and the V segment lost 5 bases, leaving 7 bases of the junction unmatched. Germline CDR1 is SGHTA and CDR2 is FQGNSA. CDR3 amino acids: CASSQPTGLNYGYTF. Written as DNA, the CDR3 is TGTGCCAGCAGCCAGCCGACAGGGCTTAACTATGGCTACACCTTC.

In DNA form, the CDR3 reads TGTGCCAGCAGTTTAATCCCCTCGGATACGCAGTATTTT. As protein: CASSLIPSDTQYF. The chain combines TRBV12-3 or TRBV12-4 with TRBJ2-3; the D is unclear. Trimming shortened V by 2 bases and J by 6 bases, and 9 bases separated the two germline ends. The CDR3 runs 13 residues.

About this clonotype itself: The junction and the germline gene differ at one end; a read error may be behind it. This sequence joins TRBV4-2 and TRBJ1-5; tentatively, D is TRBD1 (6 bases). The CDR3 totals 15 residues. Germline CDR1 reads LGHNA; CDR2 reads YNFKEQ. The CDR3 DNA follows: TGTACCAGCAGCCAATACTCAGGGGAAGGACAGCCCCAGCATTTT. Amino acids: CTSSQYSGEGQPQHF.

This rearrangement joins TRBV7-6 to TRBJ2-1, with D uncertain. The germline V and J ends were trimmed by 4 bases and 10 bases, with 17 bases remaining between them. Germline values: CDR1 SGHVS, CDR2 FNYEAQ. The CDR3 is 14 residues long. This chain's CDR3 is CASSSLGERDEQFF. The CDR3 DNA reads as TGTGCCAGCAGCTCCCTCGGTGAGCGAGACGAGCAGTTCTTC.

This clonotype was detected only a few times. The chain employs TRBV18 and TRBJ2-3; D is perhaps TRBD2 (5 bases). CDR1 and CDR2 (germline): KGHSH, LQKENI. This CDR3 region has 14 residues. With 6 bases removed from V and 0 bases from J, the gap between germline ends came to 10 bases. The CDR3 reads CASSGVLSTDTQYF. CDR3 nucleotides: TGTGCCAGCTCCGGGGTCTTAAGCACAGATACGCAGTATTTT.

The V and J genes are TRBV15 and TRBJ2-3; TRBD1 is a possible D gene (6 bases). The CDR3 is 13 amino acids. Germline V gene lookup returns CDR1 LNHNV and CDR2 YYDKDF (reference sequence). The ends were cut back, 0 bases at V and 9 bases at J, with 10 bases in the middle. Here the CDR3 DNA reads TGTGCCACCAGCAGAGAGGACAGAGGAACGCAGTATTTT. It codes for CATSREDRGTQYF.

This clonotype occurred a few times. J is TRBJ2-1 and V is TRBV7-9; perhaps TRBD1 as D (6 bases). Germline CDR1 SEHNR, CDR2 FQNEAQ (reference sequence). CDR3 length: 15 residues. The V end was cut by 6 bases, the J end by 2 bases, with 14 bases between. CDR3: CASSQGSETYNEQFF. In DNA, the CDR3 is TGTGCCAGCAGTCAGGGGTCCGAAACCTACAATGAGCAGTTCTTC.

The V call is TRBV7-6, the J call TRBJ1-5; D possibly corresponds to TRBD1 (5 bases). V was pared by 1 base and J by 2 bases, with 15 bases between. Germline V gene lookup returns CDR1 SGHVS and CDR2 FNYEAQ. The CDR3 has 17 amino acids. This CDR3 reads CASSLDLRIGGNQPQHF. CDR3 nucleotide sequence: TGTGCCAGCAGCTTAGACCTACGGATAGGGGGCAATCAGCCCCAGCATTTT.

This chain joins TRBV2 and TRBJ2-7; unclear D gene. The CDR3 is made up of 14 amino acids. Germline values: CDR1 SNHLY, CDR2 FYNNEI. V lost 11 bases and J 0 bases, leaving 17 bases between the germline ends. As DNA, the CDR3 is TGTGCCGCAACGGAAGACGGGCTCTCCTACGAGCAGTACTTC. Protein sequence: CAATEDGLSYEQYF.

This sequence joins TRBV13 and TRBJ1-1; tentatively, D is TRBD1 (6 bases). The CDR3 runs to 17 residues. Per germline, CDR1 PRHDT and CDR2 FYEKMQ (reference sequence). V lost 0 bases and J 4 bases, leaving 18 bases between the germline ends. The CDR3 DNA follows: TGTGCCAGCAGCTTAGGCCAGACGGACAGCGCCTCCACTGAAGCTTTCTTT. Translation: CASSLGQTDSASTEAFF.